These 19 T cell receptor beta chains were sequenced from one sample in a study of beta chain features in type 1 diabetes. cDNA synthesis used the whole RNA isolate, giving expressed TCRB sequences. The repertoire was sequenced with immunoSEQ multiplex PCR; TCRdb's copy has only in-frame clones and lacks some. There are around 500,000 clones in the sample; approximately 30% occur only once, and roughly 0.06% lies in the top ten. The sample was naive CD4+ T cells from blood. The receptors shown here come from a man younger than 30 in good health.

The V call is TRBV30, the J call TRBJ2-1, with D tentatively TRBD1 (6 bases). In germline, CDR1 is GTSNPN, CDR2 SVGIG (reference sequence). This CDR3 spans 12 amino acids. The chain's CDR3 is CEYRATGNEQFF. The CDR3 DNA follows: TGTGAGTATAGGGCCACAGGGAATGAGCAGTTCTTC.

This clone was seen only a few times. The V call is TRBV29-1, the J call TRBJ2-1; perhaps TRBD2 as D (5 bases). This CDR3 contains 12 residues. Deletions cut 8 bases from V and 3 bases from J, with 11 bases between. Germline CDR1 SQVTM, CDR2 ANQGSEA. CDR3 in amino acids: CSIRRDYNEQFF. The DNA of the CDR3 is TGCAGCATACGCCGGGACTACAATGAGCAGTTCTTC.

This clone was seen a few times. The chain has TRBV30 and TRBJ2-7, with 15 positions matching TRBD2. V gave up 2 bases and J gave up 6 bases; unmatched junction bases: 11. Germline CDR1 reads GTSNPN; CDR2 reads SVGIG (reference sequence). This CDR3 contains 17 residues. CDR3 nucleotides: TGTGCCTGGAGTCGCTGGGGGACTAGCGGGAGGTCCAGCGAGCAGTACTTC. This encodes CAWSRWGTSGRSSEQYF.

In its sample, this clone was seen a few times. V usage is TRBV7-9 and J usage is TRBJ2-2; D is perhaps TRBD2 (6 bases). V lost 6 bases and J lost 0, with 11 bases in between. CDR1 SEHNR and CDR2 FQNEAQ come from the germline V gene (reference sequence). The CDR3 totals 15 residues. CDR3 DNA sequence: TGTGCCAGCAGACAGACTAGTGCGAACACCGGGGAGCTGTTTTTT. It is translated as CASRQTSANTGELFF.

This clone was seen more than once but under ten times. The chain has TRBV12-5 and TRBJ2-3; D is uncertain. Looked up from germline, CDR1 is LGHNT and CDR2 is FRNRAP. Trimming pared 6 bases from V and 2 bases from J, leaving 9 bases between. CDR3 size: 13 residues. DNA of the CDR3: TGTGCTAGTGGACTGAGCTACACAGATACGCAGTATTTT. Protein product: CASGLSYTDTQYF.

Worth noting for this clone: This CDR3 is also generated by other DNA sequences in the sample. The J gene is TRBJ1-1, the V gene TRBV29-1, with no clear D. V was pared by 7 bases and J by 1 base, with 4 bases between. Germline loops: CDR1 SQVTM, CDR2 ANQGSEA. The CDR3 covers 10 residues. CDR3 DNA: TGCAGCGCCGGGAACACTGAAGCTTTCTTT. This codes for CSAGNTEAFF.

V is TRBV10-3 and J is TRBJ2-2, with a tentative D call TRBD1 (7 bases). The V gene's germline CDR1 is ENHRY and CDR2 SYGVKD. V lost 6 bases, J lost 4 bases, and 9 bases lay in between. The CDR3 is 13 amino acids. The DNA of the CDR3 is TGTGCCATCAGGCAGGGGGGCACCGGGGAGCTGTTTTTT. Amino acid sequence: CAIRQGGTGELFF.

The V gene is TRBV5-1, the J gene TRBJ2-2, with D tentatively TRBD1 (6 bases). From germline, CDR1 is SGHRS and CDR2 YFSETQ. The V end lost 4 bases, the J end lost 6 bases, and 13 bases lay between the germline ends. This CDR3 region has 14 residues. The CDR3 coding sequence is TGCGCCAGCAGCCCACAGGGTTGGGCCGGGGAGCTGTTTTTT. As protein: CASSPQGWAGELFF.

A few counts support this clone. The chain has TRBV7-2 and TRBJ2-1; D gene unclear. The CDR3 spans 16 residues. Looked up from germline, CDR1 is SGHTA and CDR2 is FQGNSA. The germline V and J ends were trimmed by 8 bases and 0 bases, with 17 bases remaining between them. The CDR3 here is CASATIRASSYNEQFF. Here the CDR3 DNA reads TGTGCCAGCGCCACGATCCGAGCCAGCTCCTACAATGAGCAGTTCTTC.

J is TRBJ2-1 and V is TRBV14, with 10 bases fitting TRBD2. Per germline, CDR1 SGHDN and CDR2 FVKESK. The CDR3 contains 14 residues. V gave up 4 bases and J gave up 6 bases; unmatched junction bases: 3. This chain's CDR3 is CASSRLAGSNEQFF. DNA of the CDR3: TGTGCCAGCAGCCGACTAGCGGGCTCCAATGAGCAGTTCTTC.

This clone was counted a single time. The rearrangement links TRBV30 to TRBJ2-3; TRBD2 aligns across 13 bases. This CDR3 comprises 17 residues. Germline V gene sequence: CDR1 GTSNPN, CDR2 SVGIG (reference sequence). V dropped 0 bases and J dropped 3; count of bases not matched to a gene: 6. CDR3 coding DNA: TGTGCCTGGAGTGTAAAACTAGCGGGAGGGCCAACAGATACGCAGTATTTT. The encoded protein is CAWSVKLAGGPTDTQYF.

V gene TRBV11-2 combines with J gene TRBJ2-5; the D is unclear. Looked up from germline, CDR1 is SGHAT and CDR2 is FQNNGV. The CDR3 covers 17 residues. Deletions cut 1 base from V and 5 bases from J, with 20 bases between. CDR3: CASSLGSRTLIGETQYF. The CDR3, as DNA: TGTGCCAGCAGCTTAGGGTCCAGGACCCTCATCGGGGAGACCCAGTACTTC.

The rearrangement uses TRBV28 and TRBJ2-6; D is unclear. V was cut by 1 base and J by 0 bases, with 7 bases left in between. The CDR3 is 16 residues long. Looked up from germline, CDR1 is MDHEN and CDR2 is SYDVKM. The CDR3 spells CASSLLWGSGANVLTF. DNA of the CDR3: TGTGCCAGCAGTTTATTGTGGGGCTCTGGGGCCAACGTCCTGACTTTC.

The CDR3 DNA reads TGTGCCAGCAGCTTAATAGGGAGCACAGATACGCAGTATTTT. Its protein product is CASSLIGSTDTQYF. The chain is built from TRBV7-9 and TRBJ2-3; D is uncertain. Germline V gives CDR1 SEHNR, CDR2 FQNEAQ (reference sequence). V lost 2 bases to trimming and J lost 0 bases, with 6 bases between them. The CDR3 totals 14 residues.

This clone was recorded only once. This chain links TRBV28 with TRBJ2-1, with a possible D match to TRBD1 (6 bases). The germline V and J ends were trimmed by 1 base and 2 bases, with 9 bases remaining between them. The CDR3 sequence is 15 residues long. In germline, CDR1 is MDHEN, CDR2 SYDVKM. In nucleotides, the CDR3 is TGTGCCAGCAGTTTATTAGGGGACACCTACAATGAGCAGTTCTTC. It specifies CASSLLGDTYNEQFF. Full variable domain (missing parts from reference TRBV28 and TRBJ2-1): DVKVTQSSRYLVKRTGEKVFLECVQDMDHENMFWYRQDPGLGLRLIYFSYDVKMKEKGDIPEGYSVSREKKERFSLILESASTNQTSMYLCASSLLGDTYNEQFFGPGTRLTVL.

The chain couples TRBV6-1 to TRBJ1-1, with 7 bases that match TRBD1. From germline, CDR1 is MNHNS and CDR2 SASEGT. The CDR3 has 17 residues. V shed 2 bases and J 1 base; nucleotides not matched to a gene: 10. CDR3 sequence reads: CASSELPLDRKNTEAFF. The CDR3 DNA sequence: TGTGCCAGCAGTGAACTCCCGCTGGACAGGAAGAACACTGAAGCTTTCTTT.

There are a few counts of this clone. The V and J genes are TRBV30 and TRBJ1-1, with D uncertain. V lost 2 bases and J lost 4, with 5 bases in between. From germline, CDR1 is GTSNPN and CDR2 SVGIG (reference sequence). CDR3 length equals 11 residues. The CDR3 spells CAWSFLTEAFF. CDR3 nucleotide sequence: TGTGCCTGGAGTTTTCTCACTGAAGCTTTCTTT.

This clone was seen more than once but under ten times. This chain links TRBV29-1 with TRBJ2-7, with D tentatively TRBD2 (5 bases). The CDR3 extends over 12 amino acids. Trimming removed 4 bases from V and 6 bases from J, with 13 bases in between. The germline gives CDR1 SQVTM, CDR2 ANQGSEA. CDR3 amino acids: CSVASSGIEQYF. In DNA form, the CDR3 reads TGCAGCGTTGCTTCTTCCGGGATCGAGCAGTACTTC.

This clone has only a few counts. This rearrangement joins TRBV7-9 to TRBJ2-3, with 8 bases that match TRBD1. The CDR3 runs to 17 residues. Germline CDR1 is SEHNR and CDR2 is FQNEAQ (reference sequence). V shed 1 base and J 2 bases; nucleotides not matched to a gene: 8. CDR3 nucleotides: TGTGCCAGCAGCTTAGGCTTCCGGACAGGGCCCACAGATACGCAGTATTTT. Residues: CASSLGFRTGPTDTQYF.